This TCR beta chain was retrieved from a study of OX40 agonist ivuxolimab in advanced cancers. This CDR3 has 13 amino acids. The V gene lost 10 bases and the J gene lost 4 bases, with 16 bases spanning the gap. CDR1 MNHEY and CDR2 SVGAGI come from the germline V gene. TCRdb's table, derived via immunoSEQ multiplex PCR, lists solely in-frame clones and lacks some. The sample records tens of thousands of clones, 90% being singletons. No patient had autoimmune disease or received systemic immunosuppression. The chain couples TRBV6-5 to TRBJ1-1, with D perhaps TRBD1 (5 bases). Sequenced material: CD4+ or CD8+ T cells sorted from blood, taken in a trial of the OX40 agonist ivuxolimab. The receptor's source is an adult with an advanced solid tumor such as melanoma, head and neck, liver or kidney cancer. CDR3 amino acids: CATGGSSATEAFF. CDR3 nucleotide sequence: TGTGCCACCGGGGGGAGTTCGGCCACTGAAGCTTTCTTT.